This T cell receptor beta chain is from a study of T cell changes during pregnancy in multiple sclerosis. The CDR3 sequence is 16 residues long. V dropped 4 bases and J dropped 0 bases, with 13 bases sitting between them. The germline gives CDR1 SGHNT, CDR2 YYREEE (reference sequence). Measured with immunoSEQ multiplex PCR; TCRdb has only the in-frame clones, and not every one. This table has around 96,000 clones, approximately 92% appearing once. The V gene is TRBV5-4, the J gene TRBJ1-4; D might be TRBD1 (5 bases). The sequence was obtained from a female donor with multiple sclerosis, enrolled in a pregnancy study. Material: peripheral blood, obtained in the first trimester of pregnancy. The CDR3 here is CASSTGDPATNEKLFF. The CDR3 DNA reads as TGTGCCAGCAGCACAGGAGACCCTGCAACTAATGAAAAACTGTTTTTT.